These 11 T cell receptor beta chains came from one sample sequenced in a study of blood T cell repertoires in COVID-19. Repertoires were generated with immunoSEQ multiplex PCR, while TCRdb's copy carries only in-frame clones and drops some. The table lists about 110,000 clones, around 75% of them singletons, with 0.9% in the top ten. The sequenced material came from peripheral blood. These receptors were taken from a human donor with acute or convalescent COVID-19. The donor label of this sample is uncertain.

V is TRBV10-2 and J is TRBJ1-1, with a possible D match to TRBD1 (6 bases). The CDR3 runs to 15 residues. CDR1 WSHSY and CDR2 SAAADI come from the germline V gene. Deletions cut 2 bases from V and 7 bases from J, with 17 bases between. The CDR3 DNA reads TGCGCCAGCAGTGAGGTCACAGGGAGTCGAGGTGAAGCTTTCTTT. Translated: CASSEVTGSRGEAFF.

V and J are TRBV5-1 and TRBJ2-2; 7 bases line up with TRBD2. Germline CDR1 reads SGHRS; CDR2 reads YFSETQ. CDR3 length equals 17 residues. Germline trimming cut 3 bases from V and 3 bases from J; bases unmatched to any gene: 11. CDR3 sequence: CASSSIPGGRDTGELFF. For the CDR3, the DNA is TGCGCCAGCAGCTCCATCCCGGGGGGTCGAGACACCGGGGAGCTGTTTTTT.

This chain joins TRBV6-5 and TRBJ2-1; possible D gene TRBD1, 6 bases. V dropped 5 bases and J dropped 0 bases, with 11 bases sitting between them. Germline values: CDR1 MNHEY, CDR2 SVGAGI. There are 15 residues in the CDR3. DNA of the CDR3: TGTGCCAGCAGTAGTCAGGGGCCCTCCTACAATGAGCAGTTCTTC. Its translation: CASSSQGPSYNEQFF.

The chain couples TRBV6-5 to TRBJ1-4; the D is unclear. Deletions cut 5 bases from V and 3 bases from J, with 13 bases between. Germline loops: CDR1 MNHEY, CDR2 SVGAGI. CDR3 length equals 15 residues. The CDR3 here is CASSISGWPNEKLFF. CDR3 sequence (DNA): TGTGCCAGCAGTATCTCCGGGTGGCCTAATGAAAAACTGTTTTTT.

The chain has TRBV5-4 and TRBJ1-2; 9 bases agree with TRBD1. V lost 4 bases and J lost 3; bases outside the gene matches: 7. Germline V CDR1 and CDR2: SGHNT, YYREEE (reference sequence). This CDR3 has 15 residues. CDR3 region: CASSVTGGAHYGYTF. CDR3 in DNA: TGTGCCAGCAGCGTAACAGGGGGCGCTCACTATGGCTACACCTTC. The full variable domain, its missing parts supplied by reference TRBV5-4 and TRBJ1-2, is ETGVTQSPTHLIKTRGQQVTLRCSSQSGHNTVSWYQQALGQGPQFIFQYYREEENGRGNFPPRFSGLQFPNYSSELNVNALELDDSALYLCASSVTGGAHYGYTFGSGTRLTVV.

This rearrangement joins TRBV7-2 to TRBJ2-3; 10 nucleotides align to TRBD1. V trimming: 7 bases; J trimming: 4 bases; junction bases outside the gene matches: 5. The germline gives CDR1 SGHTA, CDR2 FQGNSA. The CDR3 has 14 amino acids. The CDR3 loop reads CASTRDRGSDTQYF. CDR3 nucleotides: TGTGCCAGCACCCGGGACAGGGGTTCAGATACGCAGTATTTT. The full variable domain, with the rest looked up from reference TRBV7-2 and TRBJ2-3, is GAGVSQSPSNKVTEKGKDVELRCDPISGHTALYWYRQSLGQGLEFLIYFQGNSAPDKSGLPSDRFSAERTGGSVSTLTIQRTQQEDSAVYLCASTRDRGSDTQYFGPGTRLTVL.

This rearrangement joins TRBV3-1 (or the pseudogene TRBV3-2) to TRBJ1-2; TRBD1 matches 7 bases. The CDR3 totals 14 residues. V dropped 4 bases and J dropped 3; count of bases not matched to a gene: 5. Germline CDR1 reads LGHDT; CDR2 reads YNNKEL (reference sequence). The CDR3 DNA reads TGTGCCAGCAGCCTACAGGGGTTGGACTATGGCTACACCTTC. Translating gives CASSLQGLDYGYTF.

This rearrangement joins TRBV6-1 to TRBJ1-1, with TRBD1 matching 8 bases. The CDR3 is 13 amino acids. Germline-derived CDR1 and CDR2 are MNHNS and SASEGT. With V trimmed by 1 base and J by 7 bases, 2 bases remained unmatched. As DNA, the CDR3 is TGTGCCAGCAGTGAAGTGGACAGGGATGAAGCTTTCTTT. It yields the protein CASSEVDRDEAFF.

The chain is built from TRBV6-5 and TRBJ1-5; unclear D gene. Trimming cost V 6 bases and J 0 bases, with 12 bases left between them. There are 15 residues in the CDR3. Per the germline V gene, CDR1 is MNHEY and CDR2 is SVGAGI. The DNA of the CDR3 is TGTGCCAGCAGCTTAGGACTCTTTAGCAATCAGCCCCAGCATTTT. Translated, it gives CASSLGLFSNQPQHF.

The chain joins TRBV19 to TRBJ2-2, with D unresolved. V was clipped by 6 bases and J by 3 bases, with 11 bases between them. This CDR3 has 14 amino acids. Germline V lookup: CDR1 LNHDA, CDR2 SQIVND (reference sequence). The CDR3: CASSKVAYTGELFF. The CDR3 bases are TGTGCCAGTAGCAAAGTCGCGTACACCGGGGAGCTGTTTTTT.

The rearrangement joins TRBV5-5 to TRBJ2-7; 10 nucleotides line up with TRBD1. The CDR3 has 16 residues. In germline, CDR1 is SGHKS, CDR2 YYEKEE (reference sequence). Trimming removed 0 bases from V and 2 bases from J; junction bases left unmatched: 5. Here the CDR3 DNA reads TGTGCCAGCAGCTTGGCCGGCGGGACAGGGGCCTACGAGCAGTACTTC. Translated: CASSLAGGTGAYEQYF.